This T cell receptor (beta chain) stems from a study of patients and donors after allogeneic stem cell transplantation. This clonotype showed up many times. This CDR3 spans 10 amino acids. The germline V gene encodes CDR1 SGHTA and CDR2 FQGTGA. Trimming stripped 11 bases from V and 4 bases from J, with 6 bases between. TCRdb ran MiXCR on the RT-PCR reads and lists one entry per CDR3 protein. Of tens of thousands of distinct CDR3 sequences in the sample, 6.8% were seen once. The TCR was taken from a human donor who was either an allogeneic HSCT recipient or a stem cell or donor lymphocyte infusion donor (not recorded which). It is not recorded whose cells these are; they may come from a transplant donor. Sequences were obtained from blood, either unsorted or a sorted T cell fraction (not recorded which). V and J are TRBV7-3 and TRBJ1-5; D unclear. The CDR3 region has the DNA TGTGCCTTAAGGAATCAGCCCCAGCATTTT. Encoded protein: CALRNQPQHF.